The rows below give T cell receptor beta chains drawn from one sample of a study of T cell responses to AZD1222 COVID-19 vaccine. The protocol was immunoSEQ multiplex PCR, while the TCRdb copy is restricted to in-frame clones and leaves out a portion. Of some 130,000 clones listed, about 91% are singletons. The sequenced sample was peripheral blood, obtained on day 0 of AZD1222 vaccination. These receptors were obtained from an adult in good health. The CDR3 runs from the conserved cysteine through the conserved F or W. Some rows have no size entry. The others give once, few or many, or a class for an expanded clone.

>.|15|TRBJ1-5|TRBV30
CAWSMGGASNQPQHF
>once|15|TRBJ2-2|TRBV5-6
CASSSGPGYTGELFF
>.|17|TRBJ2-7|TRBV5-1
CASSVGREQRSSYEQYF
>.|15|TRBJ1-1|TRBV5-1
CASSSLLAGDTEAFF
>.|13|TRBJ1-1|TRBV30
CAWSVGGGENLHF
>.|12|TRBJ2-7|TRBV7-9
CASSPIPYEQYF
>.|18|TRBJ2-7|TRBV7-6
CASSLAPGLAGVGYEQYF
>.|12|TRBJ2-7|TRBV12-3/TRBV12-4
CASSLALYEQYF
>.|19|TRBJ1-3|TRBV7-6
CASSLKPIFGAASGNTIYF
>.|10|TRBJ2-5|TRBV29-1
CSVGGETQYF
>.|15|TRBJ2-7|TRBV18
CASSLSTSTTYEQYF
>once|14|TRBJ2-5|TRBV7-8
CASSLSRAQETQYF
>once|15|TRBJ1-1|TRBV7-6
CASSLGARTNTEAFF
>.|12|TRBJ1-2|TRBV15
CATSRDFYGYTF
>.|14|TRBJ2-7|TRBV5-4
CASSLGAGNHEQYF
>.|12|TRBJ2-7|TRBV29-1
CSVEQGFYEQYF
>.|15|TRBJ2-2|TRBV5-1
CASSVRQGTTGELFF
>.|15|TRBJ1-1|TRBV6-5
CASSYSRGGNTEAFF
>.|14|TRBJ1-2|TRBV4-3
CASSQTVGSNGYTF
>.|16|TRBJ1-6|TRBV19
CASSIWMGAANSPLHF
>.|13|TRBJ1-1|TRBV29-1
CSVDRGTYTEAFF
>few|17|TRBJ1-1|TRBV4-1
CASSQSRDRGRLAEAFF
>once|14|TRBJ2-3|TRBV11-3
CASSLGTGGDTQYF
>.|15|TRBJ2-2|TRBV18
CASSPTGGNTGELFF
>.|15|TRBJ2-3|TRBV24-1
CATSEPDRSTDTQYF
>.|15|TRBJ2-4|TRBV4-2
CASSPLAGGQDIQYF
>many|17|TRBJ2-2|TRBV2
CASTQSRRDSNTGELFF
>.|16|TRBJ1-2|TRBV19
CASSIDLEGPDYGYTF
>.|18|TRBJ2-2|TRBV4-3
CASSQESPSPLNTGELFF
>.|14|TRBJ1-1|TRBV7-9
CASSLPSRGAEAFF
>few|16|TRBJ2-2|TRBV7-3
CASSLIMDRGTGELFF
>.|14|TRBJ1-4|TRBV5-5
CASSLGGILEKLFF
>.|16|TRBJ1-5|TRBV4-1
CASSQAPYPQGVPQHF
>.|17|TRBJ1-4|TRBV7-9
CASSLGWSIATNEKLFF
>.|13|TRBJ2-7|TRBV7-9
CASSDRDTYEQYF
>.|13|TRBJ2-7|TRBV19
CAIAAGASYEQYF
>.|12|TRBJ1-2|TRBV15
CATSNWPEGYTF
>.|13|TRBJ2-7|TRBV27
CATRKGGQLEQYF
>.|13|TRBJ2-1|TRBV3-1/TRBV3-2
CASSQVGGPPLFF
>.|13|TRBJ1-4|TRBV30
CAWSATTNEKLFF
>.|19|TRBJ2-7|TRBV7-9
CASSRLGTSGTRSSYEQYF
>.|16|TRBJ1-6|TRBV18
CASSPRQLINNSPLHF
>.|14|TRBJ2-2|TRBV27
CASSLRRDTGELFF
>.|16|TRBJ2-1|TRBV5-1
CASSLAGTGGLNEQFF
>.|12|TRBJ2-7|TRBV7-2
CASSSGSGGQYF
>.|14|TRBJ1-6|TRBV9
CASSVSGQPAPLHF
>.|13|TRBJ2-3|TRBV12-3/TRBV12-4
CASMADDTDTQYF
>.|11|TRBJ2-3|TRBV28
CASSFTDTQYF
>.|17|TRBJ1-5|TRBV28
CASSKRVREGPKQPQHF
>.|15|TRBJ1-2|TRBV7-9
CASSLLGGEGRGYTF
>.|13|TRBJ1-1|TRBV16
CASSHRVDTEAFF
>.|17|TRBJ1-1|TRBV19
CARTLDHPPKDDTEAFF